This T cell receptor (beta chain) came from a study of blood T cell repertoires in COVID-19. Study information: From the United States, Italy and Spain came samples of acute and convalescent COVID-19. The analysed material was cDNA or gDNA that came from T cells, B-cell-depleted T cells, or PBMCs.

Authors' analysis steps: Estimation of nucleated cell counts was performed using reference gene primer amplification. TCRdb's table, derived via immunoSEQ multiplex PCR, lists solely in-frame clones and lacks some. D and trimming come from the DNA, and the V and J calls and clone size come from that table. The sample holds a few hundred thousand clones, approximately 86% seen once. This clone was seen just once. This CDR3 is 13 amino acids long. The germline gives CDR1 SQVTM, CDR2 ANQGSEA. Trimming removed 4 bases at V and 4 bases at J, with 11 bases between. Enrolment of Seattle patients took place during active infection, and they were followed longitudinally.

The chain joins TRBV29-1 to TRBJ2-1; D is unresolved. The sequence derives from an older woman with COVID-19, enrolled during active disease. What was sequenced was peripheral blood. The CDR3 nucleotides are TGCAGCGTTGGCGAGGCCGGTTACAATGAGCAGTTCTTC. This translates into CSVGEAGYNEQFF.